This T cell receptor beta chain came from a study of shared clonotypes between healthy human individuals. Looking at the study overall: CD8 memory received one plate per donor, CD8 naive two, CD4 memory three and CD4 naive three.

To note about this clone: Its target is not known.

Study outcomes and limitations: Few donors restricted represented genetic and exposure-history diversity. Non-shared clonotypes showed lower generation probabilities than clonotypes common to all four donors.

TCRdb keeps only in-frame clones here, not all; method: immunoSEQ multiplex PCR. Of under 2,000,000 clones in the sample, about 95% were seen once. CD45RO-negative CD8 cells positively selected for CCR7 made up the naive population, which excluded terminally differentiated effector memory CD45RA+ cells. Donors were healthy HIV-negative adults without recent acute infections or vaccinations. The CDR3 contains 15 residues. After removal of 5 bases from V and 14 bases from J, the junction contained 9 bases not matched to a gene. Per the germline V gene, CDR1 is MNHEY and CDR2 is SMNVEV (reference sequence).

The sequence was obtained from a man between 18 and 35 years old in good health. The rearrangement links TRBV27 to TRBJ2-1, with 16 bases aligning to TRBD2. Sequenced: naive CD8+ T cells sorted from blood. CDR3 coding DNA: TGTGCCAGCAGTCCCGGGACTAGCGGGAGGGCCTCGGAGTTCTTC. Translating gives CASSPGTSGRASEFF.